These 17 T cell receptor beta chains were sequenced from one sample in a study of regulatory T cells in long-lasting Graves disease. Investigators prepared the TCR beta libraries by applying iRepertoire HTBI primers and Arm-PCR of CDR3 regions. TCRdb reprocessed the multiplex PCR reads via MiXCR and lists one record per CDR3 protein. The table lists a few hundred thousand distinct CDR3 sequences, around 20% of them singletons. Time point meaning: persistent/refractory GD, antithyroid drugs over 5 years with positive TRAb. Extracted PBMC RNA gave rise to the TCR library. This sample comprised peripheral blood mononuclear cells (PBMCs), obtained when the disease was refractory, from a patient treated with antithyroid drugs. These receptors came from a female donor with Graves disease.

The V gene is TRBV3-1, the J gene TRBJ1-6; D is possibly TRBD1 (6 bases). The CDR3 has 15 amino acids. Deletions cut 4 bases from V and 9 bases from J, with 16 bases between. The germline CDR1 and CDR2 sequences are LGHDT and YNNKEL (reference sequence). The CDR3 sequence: CASSPLQGLGSPLHF. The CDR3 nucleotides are TGTGCCAGCAGCCCACTACAGGGCTTGGGTTCACCCCTCCACTTT.

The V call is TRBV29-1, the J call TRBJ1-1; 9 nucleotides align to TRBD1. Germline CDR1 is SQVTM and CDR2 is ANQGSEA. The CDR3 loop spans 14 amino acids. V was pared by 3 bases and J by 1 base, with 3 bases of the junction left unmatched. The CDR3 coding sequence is TGCAGCGTTGAGTGGACAGGGGCGAACACTGAAGCTTTCTTT. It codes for CSVEWTGANTEAFF.

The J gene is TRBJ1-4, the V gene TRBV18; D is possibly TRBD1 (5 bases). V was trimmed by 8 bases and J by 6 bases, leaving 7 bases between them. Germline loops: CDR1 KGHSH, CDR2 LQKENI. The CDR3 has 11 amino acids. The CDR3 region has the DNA TGTGCCAGCGGGGCGGATGAAAAACTGTTTTTT. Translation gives CASGADEKLFF.

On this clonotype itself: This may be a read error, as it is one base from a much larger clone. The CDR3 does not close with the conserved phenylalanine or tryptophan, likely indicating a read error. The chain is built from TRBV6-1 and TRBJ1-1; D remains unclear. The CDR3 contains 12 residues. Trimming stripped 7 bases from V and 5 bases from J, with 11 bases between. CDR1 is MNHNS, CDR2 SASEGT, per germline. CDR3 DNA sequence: TGTGCCAGCAACCGTAGGGCTACTGAAGCTTTCTCT. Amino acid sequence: CASNRRATEAFS.

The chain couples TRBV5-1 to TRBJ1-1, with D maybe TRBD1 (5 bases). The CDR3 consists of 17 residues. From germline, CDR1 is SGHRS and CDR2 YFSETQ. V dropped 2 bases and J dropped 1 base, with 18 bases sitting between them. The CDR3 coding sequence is TGCGCCAGCAGCTTTTCCGGCAGGGCAACCCAGAACACTGAAGCTTTCTTT. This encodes CASSFSGRATQNTEAFF.

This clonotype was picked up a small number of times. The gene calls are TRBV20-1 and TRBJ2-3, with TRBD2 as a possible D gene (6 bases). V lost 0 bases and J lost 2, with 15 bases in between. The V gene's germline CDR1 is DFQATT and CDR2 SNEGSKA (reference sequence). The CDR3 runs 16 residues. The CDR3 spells CSARDFAGPYTDTQYF. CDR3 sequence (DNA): TGCAGTGCTAGAGATTTCGCGGGACCTTACACAGATACGCAGTATTTT.

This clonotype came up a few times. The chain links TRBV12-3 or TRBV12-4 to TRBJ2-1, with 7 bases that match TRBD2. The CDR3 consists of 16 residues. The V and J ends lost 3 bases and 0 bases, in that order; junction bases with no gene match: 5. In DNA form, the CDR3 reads TGTGCCAGCAGTTTTCGTCCGGGAGGCTCCTACAATGAGCAGTTCTTC. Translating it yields CASSFRPGGSYNEQFF.

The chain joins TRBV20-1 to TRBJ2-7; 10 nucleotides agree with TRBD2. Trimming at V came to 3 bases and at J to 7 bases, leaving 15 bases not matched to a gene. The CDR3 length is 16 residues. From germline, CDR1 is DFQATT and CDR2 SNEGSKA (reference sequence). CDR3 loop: CSASPSGVAGGREQYF. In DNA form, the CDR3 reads TGCAGTGCTAGTCCTTCCGGGGTAGCGGGAGGTCGAGAGCAGTACTTC.

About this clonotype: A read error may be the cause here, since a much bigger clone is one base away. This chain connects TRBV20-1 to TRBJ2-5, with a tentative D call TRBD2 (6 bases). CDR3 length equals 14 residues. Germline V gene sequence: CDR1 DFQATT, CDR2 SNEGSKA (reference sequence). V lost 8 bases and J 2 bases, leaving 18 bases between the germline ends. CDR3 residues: CSTVSGNLQETQYF. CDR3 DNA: TGCAGTACTGTTAGCGGCAACCTTCAAGAGACCCAGTACTTC.

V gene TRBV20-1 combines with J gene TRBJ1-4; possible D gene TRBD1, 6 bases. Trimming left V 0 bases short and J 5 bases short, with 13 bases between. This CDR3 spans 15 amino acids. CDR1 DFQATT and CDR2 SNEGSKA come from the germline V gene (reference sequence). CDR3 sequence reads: CSARDRTALNEKLFF. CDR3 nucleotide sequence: TGCAGTGCTAGAGATAGGACAGCTCTAAATGAAAAACTGTTTTTT.

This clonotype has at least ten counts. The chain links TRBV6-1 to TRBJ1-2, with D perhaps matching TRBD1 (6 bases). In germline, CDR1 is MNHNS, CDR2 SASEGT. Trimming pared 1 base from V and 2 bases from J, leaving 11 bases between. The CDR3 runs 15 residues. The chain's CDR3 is CASSEGQALNYGYTF. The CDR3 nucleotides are TGTGCCAGCAGTGAAGGACAGGCCTTAAACTATGGCTACACCTTC.

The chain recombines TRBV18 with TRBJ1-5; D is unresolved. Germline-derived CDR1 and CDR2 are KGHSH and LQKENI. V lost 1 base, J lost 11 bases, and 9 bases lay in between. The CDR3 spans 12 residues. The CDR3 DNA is TGTGCCAGCTCACCACAGGTTGGGGCCCAGCATTTT. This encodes CASSPQVGAQHF.

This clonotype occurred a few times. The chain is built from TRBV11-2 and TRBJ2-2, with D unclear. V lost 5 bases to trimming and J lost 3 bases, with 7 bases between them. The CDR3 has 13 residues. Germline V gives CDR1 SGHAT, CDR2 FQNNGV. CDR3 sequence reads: CASSRDYTGELFF. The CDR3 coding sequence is TGTGCCAGCAGCCGCGACTACACCGGGGAGCTGTTTTTT.

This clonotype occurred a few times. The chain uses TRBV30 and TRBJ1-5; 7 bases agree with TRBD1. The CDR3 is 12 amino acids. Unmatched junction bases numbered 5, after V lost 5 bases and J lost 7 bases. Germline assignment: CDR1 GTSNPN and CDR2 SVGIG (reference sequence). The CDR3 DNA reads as TGTGCCTGGGCGACAGGGAACCAGCCCCAGCATTTT. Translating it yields CAWATGNQPQHF.

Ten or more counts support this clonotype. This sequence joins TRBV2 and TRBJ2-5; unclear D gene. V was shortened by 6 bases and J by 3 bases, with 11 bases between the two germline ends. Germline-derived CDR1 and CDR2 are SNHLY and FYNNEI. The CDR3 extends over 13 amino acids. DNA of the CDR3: TGTGCCAGCAGCGGAGATATAGAAGAGACCCAGTACTTC. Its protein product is CASSGDIEETQYF.

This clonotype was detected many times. CDR3 sequence (DNA): TGTGCCAGCAGCCGACCTCCGGGACAGGGAGCGACCCAGTACTTC. This gives the protein CASSRPPGQGATQYF. The chain uses TRBV7-2 and TRBJ2-5; 9 bases agree with TRBD1. Trimming cost V 5 bases and J 7 bases; bases outside gene matches: 11. There are 15 residues in the CDR3. Germline loops: CDR1 SGHTA, CDR2 FQGNSA.

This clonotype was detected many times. The CDR3: CASSHGTGSTEAFF. The CDR3 DNA follows: TGTGCCAGCAGCCACGGGACAGGGAGCACTGAAGCTTTCTTT. The V call is TRBV28, the J call TRBJ1-1, with 9 bases fitting TRBD1. CDR1 and CDR2 (germline): MDHEN, SYDVKM. The CDR3 is made up of 14 amino acids. The J segment lost 4 bases and the V segment lost 6 bases, leaving 6 bases of the junction unmatched.